Listed here is a single T cell receptor (beta chain). Its antigen is undetermined. This sample is part of a study of Graves' ophthalmopathy and Graves' hyperthyroidism. Study findings and constraints: A model of 13 signatures distinguished ophthalmopathy from stable hyperthyroidism at approximately 90% sensitivity and roughly 82% specificity. In blood appeared most of the expanded thyroid clonotypes whose frequency exceeded 0.001.

Amplification of the TCR beta CDR3 regions used RNA transcripts (as template). First-round RT-PCR with HTBI primers preceded a second-round multiplex PCR. TCRdb ran MiXCR on the multiplex PCR reads and lists one entry per CDR3 protein. The data hold roughly 1.1 million distinct CDR3 sequences, with 36% observed a single time. V shed 10 bases and J 5 bases; nucleotides not matched to a gene: 4. The CDR3 totals 12 residues. In germline, CDR1 is SNHLY, CDR2 FYNNEI. This receptor was obtained from an adult man with Graves' hyperthyroidism. This rearrangement joins TRBV2 to TRBJ2-1; 8 bases align to TRBD1. What was sequenced was peripheral blood or thyroid tissue (not recorded which). The CDR3 loop is CAIRTGHNEQFF. CDR3 in DNA: TGTGCCATCAGGACAGGGCACAATGAGCAGTTCTTC.